The T cell receptor (beta chain) described here comes from a study of sequential checkpoint blockade in melanoma. Measured with immunoSEQ multiplex PCR; TCRdb has only the in-frame clones, and not every one. Among fewer than 2,000 clones listed, less than 65% were seen once. The CDR3 loop spans 16 amino acids. CDR1 MRHNA and CDR2 SNTAGT come from the germline V gene. Trimming left V 2 bases short and J 3 bases short, with 13 bases between. Treatment of the sample: randomized to nivolumab then ipilimumab (arm A) or the reverse (arm B). The chain recombines TRBV6-4 with TRBJ2-2; a possible D gene is TRBD1 (6 bases). The sequencing used CD8+ T cells sorted from blood (inferred from file names), collected from a patient given nivolumab and ipilimumab in sequence. This TCR was recovered from a human patient with melanoma. Some clones in this sample may be carry-over from other donors' samples. CDR3 nucleotides: TGTGCCAGCAGTGACATTGGGAACAGGGACACCGGGGAGCTGTTTTTT. As protein: CASSDIGNRDTGELFF.